This T cell receptor (beta chain) was documented in a study of T cell repertoires in cytomegalovirus infection. This CDR3 region has 14 residues. The ends were cut back, 6 bases at V and 4 bases at J, with 16 bases in the middle. The germline V gene encodes CDR1 KGHSH and CDR2 LQKENI. TCRdb reprocessed the reads via MiXCR and lists one record per CDR3 protein. The sample contains some 390,000 distinct CDR3 sequences, 15% to 20% of which appear only once. This chain links TRBV18 with TRBJ2-7; D gene unclear. The TCR originated in a human donor in good health (CMV status not recorded). Some clones in this sample may be carry-over from other donors' samples. Sequenced material: PBMCs. CDR3 sequence reads: CASSLPPHVYEQYF. The CDR3 DNA follows: TGTGCCAGCTCGCTACCCCCCCACGTTTACGAGCAGTACTTC.